The 30 T cell receptor beta chains below come from one sample, sequenced in a study of control samples from healthy donors and cancer patients. Assay used: immunoSEQ multiplex PCR; TCRdb lists only in-frame clones, some missing. The profile covers 200,000 or so clones, with about 94% appearing a single time and 1.5% taken by the ten largest. Material for sequencing was blood. These receptors were taken from a man between 45 and 60 years old in good health.

The V call is TRBV6-5, the J call TRBJ2-3; D is unclear. The germline V gene has CDR1 MNHEY and CDR2 SVGAGI. This CDR3 is built from 12 residues. Trimming took 5 bases from V and 5 from J, leaving 8 bases between them. CDR3 sequence (DNA): TGTGCCAGCAGTCGGAGAGGAGATACGCAGTATTTT. This codes for CASSRRGDTQYF.

The genes are TRBV5-1 and TRBJ2-1, with D unresolved. The germline V gene has CDR1 SGHRS and CDR2 YFSETQ. Trimming pared 1 base from V and 4 bases from J, leaving 18 bases between. The CDR3 extends over 17 amino acids. CDR3: CASSLSFRKEFYNEQFF. CDR3 nucleotide sequence: TGCGCCAGCAGCTTGAGTTTTCGGAAAGAGTTTTACAATGAGCAGTTCTTC.

The chain employs TRBV19 and TRBJ1-2; 10 bases match TRBD1. The J segment lost 1 base and the V segment lost 3 bases, leaving 5 bases of the junction unmatched. Germline loops: CDR1 LNHDA, CDR2 SQIVND (reference sequence). The CDR3 has 16 residues. The CDR3 reads CASSIAGQGNNYGYTF. CDR3 bases: TGTGCCAGTAGTATCGCGGGACAGGGGAATAACTATGGCTACACCTTC.

This clone has a single count. The rearrangement links TRBV7-9 to TRBJ1-2, with TRBD1 identical over 11 bases. The CDR3 is 14 residues long. The ends lost 4 bases at V and 8 bases at J; junction bases unmatched: 6. CDR1 is SEHNR, CDR2 FQNEAQ, per germline (reference sequence). CDR3 DNA sequence: TGTGCCAGCAGCTCAGGGACAGGGGGAGAGGGCTACACCTTC. Translation gives CASSSGTGGEGYTF.

The chain is built from TRBV7-2 and TRBJ1-2; D uncertain. Per the germline V gene, CDR1 is SGHTA and CDR2 is FQGNSA. Trimming removed 4 bases at V and 0 bases at J, with 9 bases between. The CDR3 loop spans 14 amino acids. The CDR3, as DNA: TGTGCCAGCAGCTCTGGGCCCCCTAACTATGGCTACACCTTC. This sequence encodes CASSSGPPNYGYTF.

This clone was counted a single time. CDR3 loop: CSATGDEAFF. The CDR3 DNA sequence: TGCAGTGCTACGGGGGATGAAGCTTTCTTT. The V gene is TRBV20-1, the J gene TRBJ1-1; D possibly corresponds to TRBD1 (5 bases). This CDR3 has 10 residues. CDR1 and CDR2 (germline): DFQATT, SNEGSKA (reference sequence). V was pared by 4 bases and J by 7 bases, with 7 bases between.

The V call is TRBV28, the J call TRBJ1-2, with D perhaps matching TRBD1 (5 bases). The CDR3 loop spans 13 amino acids. The germline gives CDR1 MDHEN, CDR2 SYDVKM. V was pared by 6 bases and J by 3 bases, with 11 bases between. The CDR3 protein is CASRPGRHYGYTF. CDR3 coding DNA: TGTGCCAGCAGACCGGGACGGCACTATGGCTACACCTTC.

V usage is TRBV28 and J usage is TRBJ1-2; D is unclear. V was trimmed by 6 bases and J by 1 base, leaving 6 bases between them. Germline lookup yields CDR1 MDHEN and CDR2 SYDVKM. This CDR3 region has 12 residues. The DNA of the CDR3 is TGTGCCAGCAGCCGTCTTAACTATGGCTACACCTTC. This encodes CASSRLNYGYTF.

This chain joins TRBV5-4 and TRBJ2-2, with TRBD1 matching over 7 bases. V shed 4 bases and J 2 bases; nucleotides not matched to a gene: 8. The V gene's germline CDR1 is SGHNT and CDR2 YYREEE (reference sequence). CDR3 size: 16 residues. CDR3 region: CASSTATGKNTGELFF. In nucleotides, the CDR3 is TGTGCCAGCAGCACCGCGACAGGGAAAAACACCGGGGAGCTGTTTTTT.

The chain has TRBV5-4 and TRBJ2-1, with D perhaps matching TRBD1 or TRBD2 (7 bases each). The CDR3 covers 17 residues. V dropped 6 bases and J dropped 0 bases, with 19 bases sitting between them. The germline CDR1 and CDR2 sequences are SGHNT and YYREEE (reference sequence). DNA of the CDR3: TGTGCCAGCAACCCAGGGGGGGGCTTACTCTCCTACAATGAGCAGTTCTTC. Translated, it gives CASNPGGGLLSYNEQFF.

The CDR3 is CASSSVAGVAYGYTF. DNA for the CDR3: TGTGCCAGCAGCTCAGTGGCCGGGGTTGCCTATGGCTACACCTTC. The chain couples TRBV7-2 to TRBJ1-2; D is unclear. The germline V gene encodes CDR1 SGHTA and CDR2 FQGNSA. The CDR3 length is 15 residues. V lost 4 bases and J 4 bases, leaving 16 bases between the germline ends.

The V gene is TRBV30, the J gene TRBJ1-5, with 9 bases matching TRBD1. The ends lost 0 bases at V and 2 bases at J; junction bases unmatched: 8. The CDR3 is 17 amino acids. In germline, CDR1 is GTSNPN, CDR2 SVGIG (reference sequence). The CDR3 is CAWSVDRGLPGNQPQHF. The DNA for the CDR3 is TGTGCCTGGAGTGTGGACAGGGGATTACCGGGCAATCAGCCCCAGCATTTT.

V usage is TRBV5-4 and J usage is TRBJ1-2; D unresolved. V was trimmed by 4 bases and J by 7 bases, leaving 17 bases between them. This CDR3 region has 14 residues. Germline values: CDR1 SGHNT, CDR2 YYREEE (reference sequence). DNA for the CDR3: TGTGCCAGCAGCCCAGCCGGCGAAAGACTTGGCTACACCTTC. It translates to CASSPAGERLGYTF.

The rearrangement links TRBV4-1 to TRBJ2-7; no definite D call. The germline V gene encodes CDR1 MGHRA and CDR2 YSYEKL. The V end was cut by 1 base, the J end by 3 bases, with 16 bases between. CDR3 length equals 16 residues. The DNA for the CDR3 is TGCGCCAGCAGCCAAGTTCCCGTGGTTGGATACTACGAGCAGTACTTC. Translating it yields CASSQVPVVGYYEQYF.

This rearrangement joins TRBV6-4 to TRBJ1-1, with D uncertain. The CDR3 spans 14 residues. Germline values: CDR1 MRHNA, CDR2 SNTAGT. With 8 bases removed from V and 6 bases from J, the gap between germline ends came to 19 bases. CDR3 DNA: TGTGCCAGCGCAGCAACGGACGGACGGTCTGAAGCTTTCTTT. Protein: CASAATDGRSEAFF.

This clone was recorded only once. The chain is built from TRBV25-1 and TRBJ1-6, with 8 nucleotides matching TRBD1. Germline V lookup: CDR1 MGHDK, CDR2 SYGVNS. This CDR3 has 15 amino acids. The junction had 5 bases not matched to a gene; V was cut back by 6 bases and J by 4 bases. Here the CDR3 reads CASSLQGVYNSPLHF. In DNA form, the CDR3 reads TGTGCCAGCAGCCTACAGGGGGTTTATAATTCACCCCTCCACTTT. The whole variable domain, remainder taken from reference TRBV25-1 and TRBJ1-6, is EADIYQTPRYLVIGTGKKITLECSQTMGHDKMYWYQQDPGMELHLIHYSYGVNSTEKGDLSSESTVSRIRTEHFPLTLESARPSHTSQYLCASSLQGVYNSPLHFGNGTRLTVT.

This CDR3 reads CAWSVPLNYGYTF. DNA for the CDR3: TGTGCCTGGAGTGTCCCACTAAACTATGGCTACACCTTC. The rearrangement links TRBV30 to TRBJ1-2; D unresolved. This CDR3 has 13 amino acids. Trimming removed 0 bases from V and 2 bases from J, with 7 bases in between. In germline, CDR1 is GTSNPN, CDR2 SVGIG (reference sequence).

The chain uses TRBV5-4 and TRBJ1-1; 9 bases line up with TRBD1. Per the germline V gene, CDR1 is SGHNT and CDR2 is YYREEE (reference sequence). J was trimmed by 1 base and V by 3 bases; bases with no gene match: 1. The CDR3 totals 14 residues. The CDR3 nucleotides are TGTGCCAGCAGCTGGACAGGGGCGAACACTGAAGCTTTCTTT. Translating it yields CASSWTGANTEAFF.

This clone was seen only once. This chain joins TRBV14 and TRBJ1-6, with D possibly being TRBD1 (5 bases). V lost 4 bases and J 0 bases, leaving 13 bases between the germline ends. The CDR3 contains 17 residues. Germline CDR1 and CDR2: SGHDN and FVKESK. The CDR3 DNA sequence: TGTGCCAGCAGCCGCGGGACTGTCAGCTCCTATAATTCACCCCTCCACTTT. Protein product: CASSRGTVSSYNSPLHF.

The chain combines TRBV3-1 (or the pseudogene TRBV3-2) with TRBJ2-2; TRBD2 matches 8 bases. J gave up 3 bases and V 6 bases, and 9 bases lay outside the gene matches. The CDR3 loop spans 16 amino acids. Germline V lookup: CDR1 LGHDT, CDR2 YNNKEL (reference sequence). The CDR3 region is CASSLRTSGYTGELFF. In DNA, the CDR3 is TGTGCCAGCAGTCTCCGCACTAGCGGTTACACCGGGGAGCTGTTTTTT.

This chain links TRBV19 with TRBJ1-2, with D uncertain. CDR1 is LNHDA, CDR2 SQIVND, per germline (reference sequence). V was shortened by 6 bases and J by 8 bases, with 10 bases between the two germline ends. CDR3 length equals 11 residues. The CDR3 DNA reads as TGTGCCAGTAGGATGGGCGGCGGCTACACCTTC. It translates to CASRMGGGYTF.

The chain carries TRBV9 and TRBJ1-3, with D perhaps matching TRBD1 (6 bases). Germline CDR1 is SGDLS and CDR2 is YYNGEE. V gave up 4 bases and J gave up 0 bases, with 14 bases separating them. The CDR3 is 16 residues long. CDR3 sequence reads: CASSPLGQFSGNTIYF. The CDR3 DNA reads as TGTGCCAGCAGCCCATTAGGACAGTTCTCTGGAAACACCATATATTTT.

The chain recombines TRBV2 with TRBJ2-3; 12 bases are shared with TRBD2. Losses at the gene ends were 10 bases for V and 5 bases for J; bases not matched to a gene: 22. The CDR3 totals 19 residues. From germline, CDR1 is SNHLY and CDR2 FYNNEI. CDR3 sequence reads: CATLTLLAGGHIGEDTQYF. The CDR3 DNA reads TGTGCCACCCTCACCCTACTAGCGGGGGGTCACATCGGTGAAGATACGCAGTATTTT.

The chain employs TRBV27 and TRBJ1-5; D remains unclear. Trimming cost V 2 bases and J 5 bases, with 7 bases left between them. The germline V gene encodes CDR1 MNHEY and CDR2 SMNVEV (reference sequence). The CDR3 is 13 amino acids. The CDR3, as DNA: TGTGCCAGCAGTTTACGAGGAGATCAGCCCCAGCATTTT. Translation: CASSLRGDQPQHF.

The V call is TRBV25-1, the J call TRBJ2-5; TRBD2 agrees at 9 bases. The CDR3 covers 15 residues. With 3 bases clipped from V and 5 bases from J, the junction kept 7 bases outside the gene matches. CDR1 and CDR2 from the germline V gene are MGHDK and SYGVNS. The CDR3 sequence: CASSDTAGGHETQYF. CDR3 DNA: TGTGCCAGCAGTGATACGGCGGGGGGGCATGAGACCCAGTACTTC.

This clone was observed a few times. The CDR3, as DNA: TGTGCCAGCAGTCGTGGGGAGTTCACTGAAGCTTTCTTT. Protein product: CASSRGEFTEAFF. The chain couples TRBV6-5 to TRBJ1-1; no reliable D call. The CDR3 runs 13 residues. In germline, CDR1 is MNHEY, CDR2 SVGAGI. Trimming cost V 5 bases and J 4 bases, with 11 bases left between them.

V and J are TRBV5-1 and TRBJ2-5; 8 bases are a match to TRBD2. Germline CDR1 and CDR2: SGHRS and YFSETQ. Trimming removed 0 bases from V and 2 bases from J; junction bases left unmatched: 6. The CDR3 sequence is 16 residues long. The CDR3 nucleotides read TGCGCCAGCAGCTTGGGCCCTGGCGGGGGGCAAGAGACCCAGTACTTC. Protein sequence: CASSLGPGGGQETQYF. The full variable domain, completed using reference TRBV5-1 and TRBJ2-5, is KAGVTQTPRYLIKTRGQQVTLSCSPISGHRSVSWYQQTPGQGLQFLFEYFSETQRNKGNFPGRFSGRQFSNSRSEMNVSTLELGDSALYLCASSLGPGGGQETQYFGPGTRLLVL.

V usage is TRBV5-6 and J usage is TRBJ2-5, with D perhaps matching TRBD1 or TRBD2 (5 bases each). Germline CDR1 SGHDT, CDR2 YYEEEE. V lost 0 bases and J 2 bases, leaving 8 bases between the germline ends. This CDR3 has 14 residues. CDR3 region: CASSLAGTQETQYF. CDR3 in DNA: TGTGCCAGCAGCTTGGCGGGGACGCAAGAGACCCAGTACTTC.

The chain couples TRBV18 to TRBJ2-3; 7 bases line up with TRBD1. The CDR3 is 16 amino acids. V shed 6 bases and J 2 bases; nucleotides not matched to a gene: 11. Germline V gene data show CDR1 as KGHSH and CDR2 as LQKENI. The CDR3, as DNA: TGTGCCAGCTCTCCAAGGGACAGAACCTTCACAGATACGCAGTATTTT. Its protein is CASSPRDRTFTDTQYF.

This clone was counted a few times. Other DNA sequences in the sample encode the same CDR3. The rearrangement joins TRBV24-1 to TRBJ2-1, with no clear D. This CDR3 region has 12 residues. Deletions cut 3 bases from V and 5 bases from J, with 4 bases between. Germline V lookup: CDR1 KGHDR, CDR2 SFDVKD. The CDR3 region has the DNA TGTGCCACCAGTGATAGCAACAATGAGCAGTTCTTC. Protein: CATSDSNNEQFF.